Sequencing of this T cell receptor beta chain was carried out in a study of shared clonotypes between healthy human individuals. DNA from unsorted PBMC was sequenced on ten immunoSEQ deep assay plates. Measured with immunoSEQ multiplex PCR; TCRdb has only the in-frame clones, and not every one. The table includes some 490,000 clones, around 73% detected once. This clone was counted many times. Specimen: PBMCs. The sequence was obtained from a woman between 40 and 50 years old in good health. Some clones in this sample may be carry-over from other donors' samples.

CDR3 sequence reads: CASSLDRAHEQYF. In nucleotides, the CDR3 is TGTGCCAGCAGCTTAGATAGGGCCCACGAGCAGTACTTC. The rearrangement joins TRBV7-9 to TRBJ2-7; D unclear. With 1 base removed from V and 5 bases from J, the gap between germline ends came to 9 bases. This CDR3 has 13 residues. Germline assignment: CDR1 SEHNR and CDR2 FQNEAQ (reference sequence).